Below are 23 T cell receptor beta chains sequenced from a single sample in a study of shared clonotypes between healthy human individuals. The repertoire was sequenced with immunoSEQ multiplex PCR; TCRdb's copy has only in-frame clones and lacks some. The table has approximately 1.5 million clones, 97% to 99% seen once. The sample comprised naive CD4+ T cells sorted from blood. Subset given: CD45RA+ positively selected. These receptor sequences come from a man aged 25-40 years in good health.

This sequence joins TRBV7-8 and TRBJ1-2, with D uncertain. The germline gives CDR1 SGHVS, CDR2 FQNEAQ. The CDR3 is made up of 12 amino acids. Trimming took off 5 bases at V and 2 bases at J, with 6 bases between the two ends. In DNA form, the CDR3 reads TGTGCCAGCAGCCGGGAGAACTATGGCTACACCTTC. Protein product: CASSRENYGYTF.

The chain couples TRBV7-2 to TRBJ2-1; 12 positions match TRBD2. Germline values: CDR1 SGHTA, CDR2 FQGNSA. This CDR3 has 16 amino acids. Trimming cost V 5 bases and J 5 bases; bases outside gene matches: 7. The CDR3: CASSRQGLAGNNEQFF. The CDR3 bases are TGTGCCAGCAGCCGCCAGGGACTAGCGGGCAACAATGAGCAGTTCTTC.

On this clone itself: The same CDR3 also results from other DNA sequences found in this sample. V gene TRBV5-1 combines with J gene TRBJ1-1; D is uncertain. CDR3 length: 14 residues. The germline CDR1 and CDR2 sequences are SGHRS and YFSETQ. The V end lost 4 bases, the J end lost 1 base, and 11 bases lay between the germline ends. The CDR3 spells CASSLTVENTEAFF. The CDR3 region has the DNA TGCGCCAGCAGCCTAACCGTGGAGAACACTGAAGCTTTCTTT. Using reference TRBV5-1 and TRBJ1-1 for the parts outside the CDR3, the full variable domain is KAGVTQTPRYLIKTRGQQVTLSCSPISGHRSVSWYQQTPGQGLQFLFEYFSETQRNKGNFPGRFSGRQFSNSRSEMNVSTLELGDSALYLCASSLTVENTEAFFGQGTRLTVV.

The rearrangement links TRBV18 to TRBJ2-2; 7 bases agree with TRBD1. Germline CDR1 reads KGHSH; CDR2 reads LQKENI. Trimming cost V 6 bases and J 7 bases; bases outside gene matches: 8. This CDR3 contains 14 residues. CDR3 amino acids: CASSNPTGHGELFF. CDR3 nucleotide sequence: TGTGCCAGCTCGAATCCGACAGGGCACGGGGAGCTGTTTTTT.

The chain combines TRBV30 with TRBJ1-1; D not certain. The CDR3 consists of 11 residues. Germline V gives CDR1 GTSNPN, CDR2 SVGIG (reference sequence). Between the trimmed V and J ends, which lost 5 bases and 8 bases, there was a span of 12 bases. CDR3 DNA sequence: TGTGCCTGGGCCCGTGCGGGAGAAGCTTTCTTT. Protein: CAWARAGEAFF.

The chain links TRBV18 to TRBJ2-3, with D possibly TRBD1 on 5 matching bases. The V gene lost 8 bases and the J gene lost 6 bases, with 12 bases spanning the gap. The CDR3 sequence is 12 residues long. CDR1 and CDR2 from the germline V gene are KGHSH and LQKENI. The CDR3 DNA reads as TGTGCCAGCGAACGGTACAGGGATACGCAGTATTTT. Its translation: CASERYRDTQYF.

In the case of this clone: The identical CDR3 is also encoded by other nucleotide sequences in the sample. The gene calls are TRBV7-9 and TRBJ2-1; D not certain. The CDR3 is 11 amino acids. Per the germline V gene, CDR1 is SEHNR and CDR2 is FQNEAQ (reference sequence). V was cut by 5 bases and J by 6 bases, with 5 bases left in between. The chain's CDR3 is CASSPPNEQFF. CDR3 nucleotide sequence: TGTGCCAGCAGCCCACCCAATGAGCAGTTCTTC. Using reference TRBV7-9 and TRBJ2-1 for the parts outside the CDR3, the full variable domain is DTGVSQNPRHKITKRGQNVTFRCDPISEHNRLYWYRQTLGQGPEFLTYFQNEAQLEKSRLLSDRFSAERPKGSFSTLEIQRTEQGDSAMYLCASSPPNEQFFGPGTRLTVL.

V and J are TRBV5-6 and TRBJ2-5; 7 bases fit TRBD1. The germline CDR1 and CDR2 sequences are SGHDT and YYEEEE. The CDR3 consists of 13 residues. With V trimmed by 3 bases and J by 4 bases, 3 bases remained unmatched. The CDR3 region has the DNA TGTGCCAGCAGCTCGAGGGGGCTAGAGACCCAGTACTTC. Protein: CASSSRGLETQYF.

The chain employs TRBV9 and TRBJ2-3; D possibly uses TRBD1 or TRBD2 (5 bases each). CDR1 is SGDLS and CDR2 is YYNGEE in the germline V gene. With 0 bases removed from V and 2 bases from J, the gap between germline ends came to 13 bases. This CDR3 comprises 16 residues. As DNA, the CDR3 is TGTGCCAGCAGCGTAGATCCGGGGCATGCCACAGATACGCAGTATTTT. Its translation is CASSVDPGHATDTQYF.

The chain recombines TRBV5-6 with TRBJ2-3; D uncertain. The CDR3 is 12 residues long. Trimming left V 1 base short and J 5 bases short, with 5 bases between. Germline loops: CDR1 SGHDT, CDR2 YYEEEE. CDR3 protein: CASSLWVDTQYF. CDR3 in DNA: TGTGCCAGCAGCTTGTGGGTAGATACGCAGTATTTT.

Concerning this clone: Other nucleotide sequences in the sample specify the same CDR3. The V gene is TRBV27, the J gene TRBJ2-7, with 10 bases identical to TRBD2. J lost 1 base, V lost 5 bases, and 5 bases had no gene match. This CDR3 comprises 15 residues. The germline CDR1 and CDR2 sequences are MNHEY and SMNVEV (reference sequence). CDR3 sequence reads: CASSPLTSGSYEQYF. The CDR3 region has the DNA TGTGCCAGCAGTCCCTTGACTAGCGGGTCCTACGAGCAGTACTTC.

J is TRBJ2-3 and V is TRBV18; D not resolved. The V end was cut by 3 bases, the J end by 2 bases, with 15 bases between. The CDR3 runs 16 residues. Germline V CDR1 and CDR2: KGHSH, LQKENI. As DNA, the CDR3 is TGTGCCAGCTCACCCCCCTCCGGGCCAACCACAGATACGCAGTATTTT. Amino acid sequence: CASSPPSGPTTDTQYF.

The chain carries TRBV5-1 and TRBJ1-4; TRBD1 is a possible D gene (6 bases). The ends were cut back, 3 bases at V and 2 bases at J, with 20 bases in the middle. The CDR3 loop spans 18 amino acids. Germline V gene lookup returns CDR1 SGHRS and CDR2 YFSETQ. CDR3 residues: CASSSGAVMSGTNEKLFF. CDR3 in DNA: TGCGCCAGCAGCTCAGGGGCAGTTATGTCCGGGACTAATGAAAAACTGTTTTTT.

CDR3 in amino acids: CASSSSRGPQYEQYF. The CDR3 region has the DNA TGTGCCAGCAGCTCTTCCCGCGGGCCTCAATACGAGCAGTACTTC. The rearrangement joins TRBV11-2 to TRBJ2-7; perhaps TRBD2 as D (5 bases). The germline V gene has CDR1 SGHAT and CDR2 FQNNGV. V dropped 4 bases and J dropped 4 bases, with 17 bases sitting between them. The CDR3 has 15 residues.

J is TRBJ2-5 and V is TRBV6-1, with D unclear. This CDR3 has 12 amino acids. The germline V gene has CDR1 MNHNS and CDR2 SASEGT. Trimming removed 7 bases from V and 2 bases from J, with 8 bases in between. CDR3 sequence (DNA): TGTGCCAGCAACCCCTCTCAAGAGACCCAGTACTTC. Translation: CASNPSQETQYF.

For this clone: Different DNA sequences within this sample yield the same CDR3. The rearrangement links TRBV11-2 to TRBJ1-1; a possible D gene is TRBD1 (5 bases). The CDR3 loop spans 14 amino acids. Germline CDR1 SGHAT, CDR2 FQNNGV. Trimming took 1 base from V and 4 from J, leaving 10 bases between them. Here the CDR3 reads CASSLVAGGTEAFF. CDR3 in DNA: TGTGCCAGCAGCTTAGTGGCTGGGGGCACTGAAGCTTTCTTT.

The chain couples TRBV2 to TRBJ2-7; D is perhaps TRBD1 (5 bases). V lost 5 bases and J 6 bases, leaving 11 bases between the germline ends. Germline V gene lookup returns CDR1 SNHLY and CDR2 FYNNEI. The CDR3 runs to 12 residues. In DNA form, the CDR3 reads TGTGCCAGCAGTACCAGGGCAGGCGAGCAGTACTTC. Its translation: CASSTRAGEQYF.

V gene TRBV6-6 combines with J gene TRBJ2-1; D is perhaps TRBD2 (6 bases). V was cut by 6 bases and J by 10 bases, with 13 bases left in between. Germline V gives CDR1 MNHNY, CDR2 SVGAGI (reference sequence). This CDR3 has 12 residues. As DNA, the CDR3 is TGTGCCAGCAGCCTCGGAGGGCGGGAGCAGTTCTTC. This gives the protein CASSLGGREQFF.

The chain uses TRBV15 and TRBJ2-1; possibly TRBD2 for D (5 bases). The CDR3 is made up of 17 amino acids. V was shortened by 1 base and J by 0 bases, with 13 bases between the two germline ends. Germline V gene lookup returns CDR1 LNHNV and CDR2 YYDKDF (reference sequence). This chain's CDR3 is CATSRAPRSGSYNEQFF. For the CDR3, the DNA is TGTGCCACCAGCAGAGCCCCGCGCAGCGGCTCCTACAATGAGCAGTTCTTC.

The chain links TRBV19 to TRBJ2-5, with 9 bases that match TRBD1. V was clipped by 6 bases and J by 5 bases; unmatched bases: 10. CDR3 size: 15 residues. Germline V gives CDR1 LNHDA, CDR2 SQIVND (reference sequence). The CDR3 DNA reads TGTGCCAGTAGGGCCGGGACAGGGCGTAGGGAGACCCAGTACTTC. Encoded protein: CASRAGTGRRETQYF.

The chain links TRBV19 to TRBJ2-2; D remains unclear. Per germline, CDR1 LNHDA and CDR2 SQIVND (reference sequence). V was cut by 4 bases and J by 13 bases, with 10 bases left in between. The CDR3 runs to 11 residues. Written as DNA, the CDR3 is TGTGCCAGTAGTACCCCCTCGTCGCTGTTTTTT. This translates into CASSTPSSLFF.

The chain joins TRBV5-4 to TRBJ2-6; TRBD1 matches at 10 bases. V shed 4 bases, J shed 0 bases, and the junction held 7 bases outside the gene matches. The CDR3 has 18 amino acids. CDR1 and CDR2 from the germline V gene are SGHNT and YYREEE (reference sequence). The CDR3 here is CASSRGQGVISGANVLTF. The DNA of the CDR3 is TGTGCCAGCAGCCGCGGACAGGGGGTAATCTCTGGGGCCAACGTCCTGACTTTC.

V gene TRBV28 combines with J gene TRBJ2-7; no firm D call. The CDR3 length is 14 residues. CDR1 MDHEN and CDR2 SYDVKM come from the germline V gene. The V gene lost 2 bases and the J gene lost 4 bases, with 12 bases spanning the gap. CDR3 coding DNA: TGTGCCAGCAGTTTAGCACTGACCCGTTACGAGCAGTACTTC. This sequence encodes CASSLALTRYEQYF.